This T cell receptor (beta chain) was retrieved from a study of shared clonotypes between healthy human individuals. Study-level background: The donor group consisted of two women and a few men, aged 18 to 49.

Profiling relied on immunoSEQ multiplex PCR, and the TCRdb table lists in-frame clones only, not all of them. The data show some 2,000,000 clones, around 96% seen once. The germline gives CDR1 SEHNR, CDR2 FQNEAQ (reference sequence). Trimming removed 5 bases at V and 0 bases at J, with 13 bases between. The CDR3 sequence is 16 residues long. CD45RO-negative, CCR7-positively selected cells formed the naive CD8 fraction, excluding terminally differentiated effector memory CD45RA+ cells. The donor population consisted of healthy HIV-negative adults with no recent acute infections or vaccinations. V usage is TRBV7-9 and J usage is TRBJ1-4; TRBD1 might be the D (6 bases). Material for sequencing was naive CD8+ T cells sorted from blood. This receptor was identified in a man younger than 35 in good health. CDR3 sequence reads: CASSPGQFATNEKLFF. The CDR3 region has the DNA TGTGCCAGCAGCCCTGGACAGTTCGCAACTAATGAAAAACTGTTTTTT.